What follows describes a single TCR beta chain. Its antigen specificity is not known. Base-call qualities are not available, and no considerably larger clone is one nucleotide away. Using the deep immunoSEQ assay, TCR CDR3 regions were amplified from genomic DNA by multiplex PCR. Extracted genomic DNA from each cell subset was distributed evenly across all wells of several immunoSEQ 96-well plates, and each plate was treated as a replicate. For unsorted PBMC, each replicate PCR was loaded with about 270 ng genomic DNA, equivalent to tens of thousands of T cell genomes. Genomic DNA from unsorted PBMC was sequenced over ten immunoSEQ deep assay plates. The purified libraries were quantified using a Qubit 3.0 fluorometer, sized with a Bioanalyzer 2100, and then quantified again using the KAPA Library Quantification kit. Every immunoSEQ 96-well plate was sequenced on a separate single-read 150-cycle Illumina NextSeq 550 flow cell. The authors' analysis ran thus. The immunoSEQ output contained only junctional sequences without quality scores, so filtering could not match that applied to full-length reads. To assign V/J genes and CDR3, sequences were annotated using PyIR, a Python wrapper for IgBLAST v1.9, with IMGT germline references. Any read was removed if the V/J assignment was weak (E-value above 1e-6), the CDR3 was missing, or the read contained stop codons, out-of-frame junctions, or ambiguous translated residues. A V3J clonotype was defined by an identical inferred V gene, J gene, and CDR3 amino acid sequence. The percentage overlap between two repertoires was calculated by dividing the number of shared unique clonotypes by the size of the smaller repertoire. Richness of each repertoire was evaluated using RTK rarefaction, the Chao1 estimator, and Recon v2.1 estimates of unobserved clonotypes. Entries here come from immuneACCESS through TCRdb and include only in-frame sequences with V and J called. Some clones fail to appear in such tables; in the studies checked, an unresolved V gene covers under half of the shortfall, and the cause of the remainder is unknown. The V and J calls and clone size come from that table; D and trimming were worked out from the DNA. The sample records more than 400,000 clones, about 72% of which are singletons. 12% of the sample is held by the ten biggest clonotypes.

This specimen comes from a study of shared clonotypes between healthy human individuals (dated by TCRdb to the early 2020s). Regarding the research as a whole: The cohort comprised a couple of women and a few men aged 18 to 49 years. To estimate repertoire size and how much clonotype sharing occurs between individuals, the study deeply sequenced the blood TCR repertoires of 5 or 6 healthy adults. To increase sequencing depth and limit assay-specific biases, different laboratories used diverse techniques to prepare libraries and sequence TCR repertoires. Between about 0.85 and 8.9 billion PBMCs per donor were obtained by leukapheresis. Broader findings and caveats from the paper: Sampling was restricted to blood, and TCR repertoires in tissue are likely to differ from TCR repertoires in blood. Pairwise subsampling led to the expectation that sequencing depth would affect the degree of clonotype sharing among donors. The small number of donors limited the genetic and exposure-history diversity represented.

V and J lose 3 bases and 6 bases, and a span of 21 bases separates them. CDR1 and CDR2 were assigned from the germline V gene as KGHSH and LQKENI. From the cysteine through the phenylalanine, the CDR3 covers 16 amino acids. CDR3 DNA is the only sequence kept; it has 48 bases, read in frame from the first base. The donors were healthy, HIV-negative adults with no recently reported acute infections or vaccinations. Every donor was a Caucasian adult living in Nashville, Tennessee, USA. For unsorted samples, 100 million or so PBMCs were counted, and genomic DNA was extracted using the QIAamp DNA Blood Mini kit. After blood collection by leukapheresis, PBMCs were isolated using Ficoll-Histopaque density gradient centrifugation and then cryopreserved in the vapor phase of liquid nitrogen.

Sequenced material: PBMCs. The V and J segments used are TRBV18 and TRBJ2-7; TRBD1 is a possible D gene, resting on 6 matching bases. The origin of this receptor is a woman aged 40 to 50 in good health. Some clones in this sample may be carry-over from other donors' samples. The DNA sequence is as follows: TGTGCCAGCTCACCGGGTCTTAGACAGGCAGGGTTCGAGCAGTACTTC. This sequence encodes CASSPGLRQAGFEQYF.